A single sample gave rise to the 15 T cell receptor beta chains below, sequenced in a study of graft-versus-host responses after intestinal transplantation. Sequencing was performed with immunoSEQ multiplex PCR; in TCRdb, only in-frame clones are kept and a portion is missing. The sample holds 90,000 to 150,000 clones, about 93% seen once. These receptors' antigens are unknown. Source: unstimulated CD4+ T cells sorted from spleen or lymph node cells, taken before intestinal transplant. These receptors were obtained from a human donor who received an intestinal transplant.

This clone was picked up one time. The chain joins TRBV19 to TRBJ1-5, with TRBD1 matching 9 bases. This CDR3 region has 13 residues. The J segment lost 1 base and the V segment lost 8 bases, leaving 0 bases of the junction unmatched. Germline values: CDR1 LNHDA, CDR2 SQIVND (reference sequence). CDR3 sequence reads: CASDRGSNQPQHF. The DNA for the CDR3 is TGTGCCAGTGACAGGGGGAGCAATCAGCCCCAGCATTTT.

This chain links TRBV6-1 with TRBJ2-1, with 9 bases fitting TRBD2. Germline values: CDR1 MNHNS, CDR2 SASEGT. The CDR3 runs 14 residues. V shed 4 bases, J shed 9 bases, and the junction held 7 bases outside the gene matches. CDR3 sequence reads: CASSARLAVGEQFF. The CDR3 DNA is TGTGCCAGCAGTGCCCGACTAGCGGTAGGTGAGCAGTTCTTC.

This sequence joins TRBV7-2 and TRBJ2-1; D is unclear. Deletions cut 3 bases from V and 8 bases from J, with 14 bases between. Per the germline V gene, CDR1 is SGHTA and CDR2 is FQGNSA. This CDR3 contains 14 residues. The CDR3 coding sequence is TGTGCCAGCAGCTTCGGCTTCAGGCGACATGAGCAGTTCTTC. As protein: CASSFGFRRHEQFF.

The V gene is TRBV7-9, the J gene TRBJ1-1, with TRBD1 as a possible D gene (5 bases). Germline CDR1 reads SEHNR; CDR2 reads FQNEAQ (reference sequence). The CDR3 is made up of 12 amino acids. Trimming took off 7 bases at V and 5 bases at J, with 11 bases between the two ends. The CDR3 bases are TGTGCCAGCACAAACAGGAGGACTGAAGCTTTCTTT. It encodes CASTNRRTEAFF.

The V and J genes are TRBV6-1 and TRBJ1-1; weak D call: TRBD1 (5 bases). This CDR3 comprises 14 residues. The V gene's germline CDR1 is MNHNS and CDR2 SASEGT. Between the trimmed V and J ends, which lost 5 bases and 4 bases, there was a span of 14 bases. The CDR3: CASSSQGLGTEAFF. The DNA for the CDR3 is TGTGCCAGCAGTAGCCAGGGTTTGGGCACTGAAGCTTTCTTT.

The chain carries TRBV6-5 and TRBJ2-3, with no clear D. Between the trimmed V and J ends, which lost 11 bases and 4 bases, there was a span of 13 bases. The V gene's germline CDR1 is MNHEY and CDR2 SVGAGI. The CDR3 runs to 12 residues. The CDR3 coding sequence is TGTGCCTCCCGGACCACGGCAGATACGCAGTATTTT. Residues: CASRTTADTQYF.

The CDR3 reads CASSLRTDNTGELFF. For the CDR3, the DNA is TGTGCCAGCAGCTTGCGGACCGACAACACCGGGGAGCTGTTTTTT. The V gene is TRBV5-4, the J gene TRBJ2-2; no definite D call. The germline CDR1 and CDR2 sequences are SGHNT and YYREEE (reference sequence). There are 15 residues in the CDR3. V lost 1 base and J 2 bases, leaving 9 bases between the germline ends.

The V gene is TRBV5-4, the J gene TRBJ2-5; the D call may be TRBD1 or TRBD2 (5 bases each). CDR3 size: 14 residues. CDR1 and CDR2 (germline): SGHNT, YYREEE (reference sequence). V was trimmed by 3 bases and J by 1 base, leaving 10 bases between them. The DNA for the CDR3 is TGTGCCAGCAGCTCCCGGGACCTCCAAGAGACCCAGTACTTC. It encodes CASSSRDLQETQYF.

The chain is built from TRBV18 and TRBJ2-4; D not certain. This CDR3 has 15 residues. Germline CDR1 and CDR2: KGHSH and LQKENI. Trimming left V 0 bases short and J 9 bases short, with 15 bases between. The CDR3, as DNA: TGTGCCAGCTCACCACCCTCTCTACAAAAAGCCATTCAGTACTTC. As protein: CASSPPSLQKAIQYF.

The CDR3, as DNA: TGTGCCAGCAGCTTAGCGTATCACGAGCAGTACTTC. Translation: CASSLAYHEQYF. This sequence joins TRBV7-9 and TRBJ2-7; D is unclear. Germline lookup yields CDR1 SEHNR and CDR2 FQNEAQ (reference sequence). V lost 0 bases and J 5 bases, leaving 5 bases between the germline ends. This CDR3 spans 12 amino acids.

J is TRBJ2-7 and V is TRBV10-2; either TRBD1 or TRBD2 may supply D (5 bases each). V was pared by 8 bases and J by 3 bases, with 11 bases between. The length of the CDR3 is 12 residues. Looked up from germline, CDR1 is WSHSY and CDR2 is SAAADI. The CDR3 DNA reads TGCGCCAGCTGGGGACCCCACTACGAGCAGTACTTC. Encoded protein: CASWGPHYEQYF.

The chain is built from TRBV13 and TRBJ2-3, with a possible D match to TRBD1 (5 bases). The CDR3 has 15 residues. Germline-derived CDR1 and CDR2 are PRHDT and FYEKMQ (reference sequence). The V end was cut by 1 base, the J end by 10 bases, with 18 bases between. Here the CDR3 reads CASSLVGQGGLAQYF. The DNA of the CDR3 is TGTGCCAGCAGCTTAGTCGGCCAGGGTGGCCTAGCGCAGTATTTT.

The V and J genes are TRBV28 and TRBJ1-2; D might be TRBD1 (6 bases). CDR1 and CDR2 (germline): MDHEN, SYDVKM. The germline V and J ends were trimmed by 5 bases and 3 bases, with 13 bases remaining between them. The CDR3 totals 14 residues. The CDR3 nucleotides read TGTGCCAGCAGTCAAACAGGGTCCCACTATGGCTACACCTTC. Protein sequence: CASSQTGSHYGYTF.

This chain links TRBV28 with TRBJ1-2; possible D gene TRBD1, 5 bases. With 5 bases removed from V and 6 bases from J, the gap between germline ends came to 10 bases. In germline, CDR1 is MDHEN, CDR2 SYDVKM. The CDR3 length is 12 residues. This chain's CDR3 is CASSDRYNGYTF. The CDR3 DNA is TGTGCCAGCAGTGACAGATACAATGGCTACACCTTC.

The chain employs TRBV6-6 and TRBJ2-3, with TRBD2 identical over 10 bases. CDR3 size: 15 residues. The V segment lost 2 bases and the J segment 2 bases; nucleotides outside the gene matches: 1. Germline CDR1 MNHNY, CDR2 SVGAGI (reference sequence). The CDR3, as DNA: TGTGCCAGCAGTTACCTAGCGGGAGTCACAGATACGCAGTATTTT. This codes for CASSYLAGVTDTQYF.